This T cell receptor (beta chain) was sequenced for a study of cytomegalovirus exposure and HLA in healthy donors. As for the study in general: A data release that came early held tens of millions of unique TCRs from HLA-typed donors. General study results and limits: In a later analysis, CMV-associated beta chains were mostly HLA-associated, it appeared. An analysis was carried out at a later point. It showed that HLA-associated TCR beta chains were more clonally expanded than equally common non-associated chains. Through in vitro validation, a few CMV-associated chains were shown to be specific for CMV antigens.

This CDR3 comprises 15 residues. Trimming removed 0 bases from V and 0 bases from J, with 9 bases in between. Germline V gene sequence: CDR1 MGHRA, CDR2 YSYEKL. Worth noting for this clone: Its antigen remains unknown.

PCR employed 60 Vbeta and 13 Jbeta primers. Profiled with immunoSEQ multiplex PCR; TCRdb holds only in-frame clones, not every one. Of about 140,000 clones listed, about three quarters were seen once; the top ten hold 1% to 1.5%. The sequenced material came from PBMCs. This chain connects TRBV4-1 to TRBJ2-7; D is perhaps TRBD1 (5 bases). The origin of this receptor is a male donor in good health and CMV-seropositive. The CDR3 sequence: CASSQEGGHSYEQYF. The CDR3 DNA reads as TGCGCCAGCAGCCAAGAGGGTGGACACTCCTACGAGCAGTACTTC.